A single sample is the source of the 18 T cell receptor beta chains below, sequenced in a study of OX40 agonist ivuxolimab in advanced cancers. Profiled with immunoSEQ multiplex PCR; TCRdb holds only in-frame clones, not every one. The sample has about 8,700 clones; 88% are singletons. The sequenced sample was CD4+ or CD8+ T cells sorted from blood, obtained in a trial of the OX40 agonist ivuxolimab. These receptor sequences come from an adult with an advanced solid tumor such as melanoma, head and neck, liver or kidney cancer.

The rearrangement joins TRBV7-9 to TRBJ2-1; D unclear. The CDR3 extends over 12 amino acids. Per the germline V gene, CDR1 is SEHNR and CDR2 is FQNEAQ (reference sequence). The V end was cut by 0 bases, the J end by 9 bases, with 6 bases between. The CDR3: CASSLAQAEQFF. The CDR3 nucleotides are TGTGCCAGCAGCTTAGCGCAGGCTGAGCAGTTCTTC.

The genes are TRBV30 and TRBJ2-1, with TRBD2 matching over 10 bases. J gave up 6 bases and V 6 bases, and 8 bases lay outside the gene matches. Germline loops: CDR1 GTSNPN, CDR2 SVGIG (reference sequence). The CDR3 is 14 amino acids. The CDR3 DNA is TGTGCCTGTCGTAGCGGGAGGTATATCAATGAGCAGTTCTTC. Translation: CACRSGRYINEQFF.

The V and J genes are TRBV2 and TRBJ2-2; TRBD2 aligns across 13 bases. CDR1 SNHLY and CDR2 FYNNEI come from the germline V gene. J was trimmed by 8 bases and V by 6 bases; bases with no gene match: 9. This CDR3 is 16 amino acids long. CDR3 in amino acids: CASRDGTSGILGELFF. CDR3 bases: TGTGCCAGCAGGGACGGGACTAGCGGGATCTTAGGGGAGCTGTTTTTT.

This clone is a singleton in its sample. CDR3 in DNA: TGTGCCAGCAGCTTAGAGGCTAGCGGGAGCCCATGGGAGCAGTACTTC. Amino acids: CASSLEASGSPWEQYF. The chain employs TRBV11-2 and TRBJ2-7; 10 bases line up with TRBD2. Germline V gene sequence: CDR1 SGHAT, CDR2 FQNNGV. Trimming cost V 0 bases and J 7 bases; bases outside gene matches: 9. The length of the CDR3 is 16 residues.

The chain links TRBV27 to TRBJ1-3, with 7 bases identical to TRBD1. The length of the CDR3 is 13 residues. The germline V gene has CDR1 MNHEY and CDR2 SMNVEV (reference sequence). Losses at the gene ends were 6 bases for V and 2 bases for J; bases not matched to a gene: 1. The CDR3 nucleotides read TGTGCCAGCAGAGGGGGCGCTGGAAACACCATATATTTT. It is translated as CASRGGAGNTIYF.

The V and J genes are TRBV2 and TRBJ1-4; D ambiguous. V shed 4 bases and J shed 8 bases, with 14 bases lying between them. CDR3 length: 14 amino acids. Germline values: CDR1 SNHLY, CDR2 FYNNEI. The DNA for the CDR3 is TGTGCCAGCAGTGTAGCGACCCAATACGAAAAACTGTTTTTT. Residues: CASSVATQYEKLFF.

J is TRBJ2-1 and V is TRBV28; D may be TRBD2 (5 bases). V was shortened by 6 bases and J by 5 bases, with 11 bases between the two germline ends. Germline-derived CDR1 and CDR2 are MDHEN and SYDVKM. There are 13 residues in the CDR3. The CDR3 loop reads CASSPDWHNEQFF. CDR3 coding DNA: TGTGCCAGCAGCCCGGACTGGCACAATGAGCAGTTCTTC.

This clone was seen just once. In DNA, the CDR3 is TGTGCCAGCAGCGCCGGATACGAGCAGTACTTC. Translating gives CASSAGYEQYF. The rearrangement uses TRBV9 and TRBJ2-7; D uncertain. From germline, CDR1 is SGDLS and CDR2 YYNGEE. This CDR3 contains 11 residues. V was trimmed by 3 bases and J by 4 bases, leaving 5 bases between them.

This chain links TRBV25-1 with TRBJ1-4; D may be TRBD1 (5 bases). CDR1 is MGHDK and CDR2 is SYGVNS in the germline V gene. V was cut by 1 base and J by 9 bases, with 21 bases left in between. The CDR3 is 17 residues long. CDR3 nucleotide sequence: TGTGCCAGCAGTGAATTAGACCGAGGGGAAGGGGTGCAAAAACTGTTTTTT. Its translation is CASSELDRGEGVQKLFF.

The CDR3 region is CATRGVNTEAFF. The DNA of the CDR3 is TGTGCCACCCGAGGGGTGAACACTGAAGCTTTCTTT. The gene calls are TRBV19 and TRBJ1-1; D is perhaps TRBD1 (5 bases). V shed 10 bases and J shed 0 bases, with 9 bases lying between them. This CDR3 has 12 residues. Germline V gene data show CDR1 as LNHDA and CDR2 as SQIVND (reference sequence).

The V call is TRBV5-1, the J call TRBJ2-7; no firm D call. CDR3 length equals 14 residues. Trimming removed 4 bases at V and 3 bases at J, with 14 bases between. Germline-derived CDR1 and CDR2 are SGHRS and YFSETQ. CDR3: CASSTFGVSYEQYF. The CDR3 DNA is TGCGCCAGCAGCACCTTTGGTGTGAGCTACGAGCAGTACTTC.

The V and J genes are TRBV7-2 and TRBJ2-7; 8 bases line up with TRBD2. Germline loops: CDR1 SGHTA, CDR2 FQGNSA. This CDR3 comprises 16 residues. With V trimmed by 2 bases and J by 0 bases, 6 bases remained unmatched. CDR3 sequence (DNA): TGTGCCAGCAGCTTAATGCGGGGGGCTCCCTCCTACGAGCAGTACTTC. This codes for CASSLMRGAPSYEQYF.

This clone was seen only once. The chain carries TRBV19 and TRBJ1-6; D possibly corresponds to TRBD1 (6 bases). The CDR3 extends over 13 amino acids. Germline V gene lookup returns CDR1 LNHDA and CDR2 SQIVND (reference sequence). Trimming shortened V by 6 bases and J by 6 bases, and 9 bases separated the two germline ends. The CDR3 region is CASSPDSNSPLHF. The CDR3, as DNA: TGTGCCAGTAGCCCGGACAGTAATTCACCCCTCCACTTT.

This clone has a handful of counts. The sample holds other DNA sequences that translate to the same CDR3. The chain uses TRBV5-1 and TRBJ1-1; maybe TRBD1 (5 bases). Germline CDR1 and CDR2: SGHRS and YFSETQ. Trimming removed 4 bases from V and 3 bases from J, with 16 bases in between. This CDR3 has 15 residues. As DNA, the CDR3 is TGCGCCAGCAGCCGAATGAGGGAAGGGGACACTGAAGCTTTCTTT. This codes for CASSRMREGDTEAFF.

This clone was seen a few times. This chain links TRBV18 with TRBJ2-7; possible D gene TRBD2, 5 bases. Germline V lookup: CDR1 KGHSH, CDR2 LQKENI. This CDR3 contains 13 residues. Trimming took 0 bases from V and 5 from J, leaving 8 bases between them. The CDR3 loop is CASSPPNGNEQYF. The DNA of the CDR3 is TGTGCCAGCTCACCACCGAACGGGAACGAGCAGTACTTC.

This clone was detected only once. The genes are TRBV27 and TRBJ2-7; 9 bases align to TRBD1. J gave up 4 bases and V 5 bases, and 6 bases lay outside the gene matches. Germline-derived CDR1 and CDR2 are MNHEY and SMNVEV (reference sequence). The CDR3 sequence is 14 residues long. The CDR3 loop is CASSGLDRGYEQYF. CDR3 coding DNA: TGTGCCAGCAGTGGATTGGACAGGGGTTACGAGCAGTACTTC.

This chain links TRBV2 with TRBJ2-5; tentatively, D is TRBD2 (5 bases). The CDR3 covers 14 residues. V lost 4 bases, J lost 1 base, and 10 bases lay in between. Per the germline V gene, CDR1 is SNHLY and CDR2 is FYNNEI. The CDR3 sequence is CASSVWEPQETQYF. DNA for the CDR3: TGTGCCAGCAGTGTCTGGGAGCCCCAAGAGACCCAGTACTTC.

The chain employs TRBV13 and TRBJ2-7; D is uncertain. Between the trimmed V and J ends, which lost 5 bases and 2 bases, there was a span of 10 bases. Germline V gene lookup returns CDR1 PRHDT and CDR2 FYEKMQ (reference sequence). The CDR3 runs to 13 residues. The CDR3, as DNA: TGTGCCAGCAGCATAATGGGGACCTACGAGCAGTACTTC. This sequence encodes CASSIMGTYEQYF.